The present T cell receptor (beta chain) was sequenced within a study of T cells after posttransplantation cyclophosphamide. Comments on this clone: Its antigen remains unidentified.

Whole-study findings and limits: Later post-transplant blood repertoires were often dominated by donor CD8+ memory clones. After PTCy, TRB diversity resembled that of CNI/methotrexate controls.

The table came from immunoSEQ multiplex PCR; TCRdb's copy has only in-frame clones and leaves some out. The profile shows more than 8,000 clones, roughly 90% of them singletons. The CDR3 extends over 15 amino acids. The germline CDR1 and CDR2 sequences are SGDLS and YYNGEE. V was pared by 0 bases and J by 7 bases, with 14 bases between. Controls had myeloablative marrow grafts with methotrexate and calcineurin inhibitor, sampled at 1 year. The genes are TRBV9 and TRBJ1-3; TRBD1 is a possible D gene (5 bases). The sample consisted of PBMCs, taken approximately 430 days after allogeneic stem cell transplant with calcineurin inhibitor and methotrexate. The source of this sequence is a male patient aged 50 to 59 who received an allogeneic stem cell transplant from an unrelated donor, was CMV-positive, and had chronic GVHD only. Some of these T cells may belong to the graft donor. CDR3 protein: CASSVGFIGANTIYF. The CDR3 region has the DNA TGTGCCAGCAGCGTAGGCTTCATTGGGGCGAACACCATATATTTT.